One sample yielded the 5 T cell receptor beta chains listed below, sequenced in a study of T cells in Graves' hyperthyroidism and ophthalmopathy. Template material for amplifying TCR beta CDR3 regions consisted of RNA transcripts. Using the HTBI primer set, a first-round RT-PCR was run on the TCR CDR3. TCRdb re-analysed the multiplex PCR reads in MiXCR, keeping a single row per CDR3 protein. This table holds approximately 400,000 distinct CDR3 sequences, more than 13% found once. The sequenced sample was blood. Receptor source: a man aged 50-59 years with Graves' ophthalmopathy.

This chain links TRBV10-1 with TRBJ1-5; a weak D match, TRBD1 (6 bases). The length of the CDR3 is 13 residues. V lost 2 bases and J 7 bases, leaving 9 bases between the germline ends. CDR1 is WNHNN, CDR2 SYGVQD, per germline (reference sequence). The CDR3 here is CASSETGPQPQHF. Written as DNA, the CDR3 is TGCGCCAGCAGTGAGACAGGGCCCCAGCCCCAGCATTTT.

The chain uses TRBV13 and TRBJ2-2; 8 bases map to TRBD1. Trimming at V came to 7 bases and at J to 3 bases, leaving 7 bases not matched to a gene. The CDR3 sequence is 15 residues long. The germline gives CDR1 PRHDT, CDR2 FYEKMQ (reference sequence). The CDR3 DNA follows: TGTGCCAGCACGCTCCCAGGGGGCGACACCGGGGAGCTGTTTTTT. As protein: CASTLPGGDTGELFF. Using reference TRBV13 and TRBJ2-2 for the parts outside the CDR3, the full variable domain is AAGVIQSPRHLIKEKRETATLKCYPIPRHDTVYWYQQGPGQDPQFLISFYEKMQSDKGSIPDRFSAQQFSDYHSELNMSSLELGDSALYFCASTLPGGDTGELFFGEGSRLTVL.

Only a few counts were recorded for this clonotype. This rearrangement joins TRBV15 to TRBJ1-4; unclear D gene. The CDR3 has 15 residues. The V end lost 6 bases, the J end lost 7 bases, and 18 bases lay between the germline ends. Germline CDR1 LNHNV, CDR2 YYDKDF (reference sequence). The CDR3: CATSLRGRESEKLFF. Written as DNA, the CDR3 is TGTGCCACCAGTCTCAGAGGTCGAGAGAGTGAAAAACTGTTTTTT. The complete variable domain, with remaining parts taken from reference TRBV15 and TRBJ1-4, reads DAMVIQNPRYQVTQFGKPVTLSCSQTLNHNVMYWYQQKSSQAPKLLFHYYDKDFNNEADTPDNFQSRRPNTSFCFLDIRSPGLGDTAMYLCATSLRGRESEKLFFGSGTQLSVL.

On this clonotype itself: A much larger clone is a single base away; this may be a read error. The CDR3 coding sequence is TGTGCCAGCATCTTCCGCCAATGGGCAGATACGCAGTATTTT. This gives the protein CASIFRQWADTQYF. The chain employs TRBV5-4 and TRBJ2-3; D ambiguous. Trimming removed 6 bases at V and 4 bases at J, with 15 bases between. CDR1 is SGHNT, CDR2 YYREEE, per germline (reference sequence). The length of the CDR3 is 14 residues.

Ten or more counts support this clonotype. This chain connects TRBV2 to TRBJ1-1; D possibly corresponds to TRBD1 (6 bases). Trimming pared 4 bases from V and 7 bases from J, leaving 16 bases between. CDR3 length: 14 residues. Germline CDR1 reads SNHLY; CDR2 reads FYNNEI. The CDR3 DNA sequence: TGTGCCAGCAGTGGGGACCTACTAGGGGGTGAAGCTTTCTTT. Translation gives CASSGDLLGGEAFF.